This TCR beta chain was sequenced for a study of T cells in Graves' hyperthyroidism and ophthalmopathy (dated by TCRdb to between 2018 and 2020). About the full investigation: Peripheral blood samples were taken at the time of initial diagnosis, prior to any treatment. According to the paper, TCR Vbeta CDR3 sequencing was carried out on 135 peripheral blood samples, which came from approximately 41 ophthalmopathy, about 75 hyperthyroidism and roughly 17 progressor patients. Whether ophthalmopathy could be predicted prospectively was tested in an independent validation cohort made up of about 20 hyperthyroidism patients plus 17 patients who later progressed to ophthalmopathy. The roughly 94 discovery patients were randomly divided into training and test sets at a 7:3 ratio. After blood sampling, hyperthyroidism patients were treated with methimazole at a starting dose of 30 mg daily, and ophthalmopathy patients were treated with high-dose intravenous methylprednisolone. To identify distinguishing TCR V-J signatures, a discovery cohort of about 95 patients was used, comprising some 45 with Graves' ophthalmopathy and 57 with stable Graves' hyperthyroidism. The study also compared thyroid tissue and blood T-cell repertoires from 6 or 7 Graves' hyperthyroidism patients. General study outcomes and caveats: In cross-validation, a model built on a 13 V-J signature told ophthalmopathy apart from stable hyperthyroidism with approximately 90% sensitivity and approximately 81% specificity, and in testing the same model reached 80%/75%. In validation, the model predicted progression to ophthalmopathy with 60% to 71% sensitivity and 72.22% specificity, a median of 6.5 months before onset. Most expanded thyroid clonotypes (frequency above 0.001) were also detected in blood, a finding suggesting that blood repertoires may reflect thyroid immune responses. Sample size was not statistically predetermined, and investigators were not blinded to group allocation.

Ophthalmopathy patients had moderately to severely active disease, Clinical Activity Score of at least 3, NOSPECS grade of at least 4, and duration under 3 months. Patients with uncontrolled infections, other autoimmune diseases, pregnancy or lactation were excluded. Clinical symptoms, serum thyroxine and TRAb, thyroid ultrasound, and orbital computed tomography formed the basis for the diagnoses. PBMCs were separated from around 9.1 ml of fresh peripheral blood using Ficoll-Paque density gradient centrifugation. Trizol reagent was used to extract total RNA, and RNA quality was then checked on an Agilent 2100 Bioanalyzer. The trim is 6 bases for V and 3 bases for J, with a gap of 24 bases between the germline ends. CDR1 DFQATT and CDR2 SNEGSKA were looked up in the germline V gene (reference sequence). The CDR3, from cysteine to phenylalanine, totals 16 residues. Here the CDR3 DNA is all that survives: 48 bases in frame from base 1.

Amplification of TCR beta CDR3 regions was carried out from RNA transcripts. For the first round of RT-PCR on the TCR CDR3, the HTBI primer set was used together with the Qiagen OneStep RT-PCR kit. Libraries were constructed in a second round of multiplex PCR, after which size selection and purification were carried out. Libraries were sequenced paired-end with 100 bp reads on an Illumina HiSeq2000. The source study handled its data this way. SOAPnuke was used to process the raw data, throwing out any read that contained adapters or uncalled bases, had a mean Phred below 15, or lacked an exact constant-primer or identifier match. COPE v1.2.5 was used to merge high-quality paired reads, and clonotypes were defined as unique nucleotide sequences. Clonotypes were aligned to IMGT TRBV, TRBD and TRBJ reference segments using MiTCR v1.1. Only V-J combinations with frequency above 0.0001, covering about 99% of repertoires, were analysed. The TCS score was defined as the ratio of F50 (clonal expansion) to E x V (chaos), calculated using BLOSUM62-based TCRdist between CDR3 peptides within each V-J. Welch's t-statistics and random forest reduced 500 to 550 V-J features to under 15, which were used in a naive Bayes classifier (R e1071). TCRdb cleaned the public reads at Q25 with fastp, built clones with MiXCR and kept in-frame beta chains. Every entry covers one CDR3 protein and lists the most common genes and DNA from its rows. TCRdb, rather than the study authors, made the V and J calls. The sample table records about half a million distinct CDR3 sequences; 15% to 20% of these occur just once. Around 28% of the sample comes from the top ten.

This clonotype was seen at least ten times. The antigen it recognizes is unknown. No base quality values were provided; no much bigger clone lies one nucleotide off. The sequence derives from a woman aged 30 to 39 with Graves' ophthalmopathy. Sequenced input: blood. The sequence joins TRBV20-1 to TRBJ2-7; the D region possibly corresponds to TRBD2 (5 bases align). The CDR3 region reads CSARRWTYPTDYEQYF. The nucleotide sequence is TGCAGTGCCAGAAGATGGACTTATCCTACAGACTACGAGCAGTACTTC.